The 14 T cell receptor beta chains in this list originate from one sample, sequenced in a study of metastatic and nonmetastatic thyroid tumors (dated by TCRdb to 2018 to 2021). No patient had received any treatment before thyroid surgery. The receptor library was made with PCR. The sequencer listed for this sample is Illumina HiSeq 4000. TCRdb applied fastp at Q25 and MiXCR to the public reads, then kept only in-frame beta chains. A total of 20,000 to 25,000 clones appear in this sample, roughly a sixth of them only once. The ten largest clones take up 2.5% to 3% of the sample. Sequenced: adjacent normal tissue. The source is a male donor with papillary thyroid cancer or a benign thyroid nodule (not recorded which). Some clones in this sample may be carry-over from other donors' samples.

The sample holds many counts of this clone. One junction end disagrees with the germline gene, perhaps due to a read error. The chain employs TRBV5-1 and TRBJ2-2; D unclear. The V gene's germline CDR1 is SGHRS and CDR2 YFSETQ. CDR3 size: 14 residues. The CDR3 here is CASGLVSASRELFF. Here the CDR3 DNA reads TGCGCCAGCGGCTTGGTATCTGCGTCCAGGGAGCTGTTTTTT.

There are many counts of this clone. The CDR3 nucleotides are TGCAGTGCTAGAGACCCCCGGGAGCGGGAGGGCACCGGGGAGCTGTTTTTT. Translating it yields CSARDPREREGTGELFF. The chain recombines TRBV20-1 with TRBJ2-2, with 10 nucleotides matching TRBD2. V lost 0 bases to trimming and J lost 4 bases; unmatched junction nucleotides: 8. CDR3 length equals 17 residues. Germline V gene data show CDR1 as DFQATT and CDR2 as SNEGSKA (reference sequence).

Relative to its sample, this clone is medium-sized. The V gene is TRBV10-3, the J gene TRBJ2-7; D is unresolved. The CDR3 runs 14 residues. Trimming removed 0 bases from V and 3 bases from J, with 9 bases in between. CDR1 ENHRY and CDR2 SYGVKD come from the germline V gene. The CDR3 loop reads CAISESAESYEQYV. The CDR3 nucleotides are TGTGCCATCAGTGAGTCGGCAGAAAGCTACGAGCAGTACGTC.

The V call is TRBV28, the J call TRBJ2-7, with 9 bases identical to TRBD1. V was clipped by 2 bases and J by 1 base; unmatched bases: 9. CDR1 and CDR2 from the germline V gene are MDHEN and SYDVKM. The CDR3 runs 17 residues. DNA for the CDR3: TGTGCCAGCAGTTTAAGGGACAGGGTTAGTGGGTCCTACGAGCAGTACTTC. Its translation: CASSLRDRVSGSYEQYF. The entire variable domain, with the rest obtained from reference TRBV28 and TRBJ2-7, is as follows: DVKVTQSSRYLVKRTGEKVFLECVQDMDHENMFWYRQDPGLGLRLIYFSYDVKMKEKGDIPEGYSVSREKKERFSLILESASTNQTSMYLCASSLRDRVSGSYEQYFGPGTRLTVT.

This clone has only a few counts. The chain couples TRBV9 to TRBJ2-3, with D possibly being TRBD2 (6 bases). Germline V gene lookup returns CDR1 SGDLS and CDR2 YYNGEE. The CDR3 sequence is 16 residues long. V was clipped by 0 bases and J by 6 bases, with 17 bases between them. The CDR3 DNA reads as TGTGCCAGCAGCGTAGGGGTAGGGAGGACTGGGGATACGCAGTATTTT. It codes for CASSVGVGRTGDTQYF.

Judged by abundance, this clone is medium-sized. CDR3 bases: TGTGCCAGCAGTGAAAAATTTCCAGGGGGGACTGCCCACAATGAGCAGTTCTTC. It translates to CASSEKFPGGTAHNEQFF. This chain joins TRBV6-1 and TRBJ2-1; D is perhaps TRBD1 (7 bases). This CDR3 has 18 amino acids. CDR1 and CDR2 (germline): MNHNS, SASEGT. The V and J ends lost 2 bases and 5 bases respectively, with 22 bases between them.

This clone was detected ten times or more. This specimen includes other DNA sequences encoding the same CDR3. This chain connects TRBV14 to TRBJ1-4, with D unresolved. Deletions cut 0 bases from V and 5 bases from J, with 10 bases between. The CDR3 contains 15 residues. Germline values: CDR1 SGHDN, CDR2 FVKESK. CDR3: CASSQDVRRNEKLFF. The CDR3 region has the DNA TGTGCCAGCAGCCAAGATGTCCGGCGGAATGAAAAACTGTTTTTT.

This clone showed up just a few times. The chain carries TRBV3-1 and TRBJ1-3; TRBD1 matches 8 bases. J was trimmed by 4 bases and V by 4 bases; bases with no gene match: 6. Germline CDR1 reads LGHDT; CDR2 reads YNNKEL (reference sequence). The CDR3 extends over 15 amino acids. CDR3 sequence (DNA): TGTGCCAGCAGCCGGCGGACAGGGTCAGGAAACACCATATATTTT. Residues: CASSRRTGSGNTIYF. Based on the CDR3 plus reference TRBV3-1 and TRBJ1-3, the full variable domain is DTAVSQTPKYLVTQMGNDKSIKCEQNLGHDTMYWYKQDSKKFLKIMFSYNNKELIINETVPNRFSPKSPDKAHLNLHINSLELGDSAVYFCASSRRTGSGNTIYFGEGSWLTVV.

Worth noting for this clone: One end of the junction does not line up with germline, which may come from a read error. This sequence joins TRBV4-2 and TRBJ2-3, with a tentative D call TRBD2 (6 bases). This CDR3 has 18 residues. Germline V gene sequence: CDR1 LGHNA, CDR2 YNFKEQ. In DNA, the CDR3 is TGTGCCAGCAGCCAAGACGCTTGGTGGGAGGCCTTCACAGATACACAGTATTTT. This sequence encodes CASSQDAWWEAFTDTQYF.

The table lists this clone with a few counts. The rearrangement links TRBV28 to TRBJ1-2; 7 nucleotides line up with TRBD1. The CDR3 has 15 residues. Trimming took 5 bases from V and 5 from J; bases not matched to a gene: 11. Looked up from germline, CDR1 is MDHEN and CDR2 is SYDVKM. The CDR3 coding sequence is TGTGCCAGCAGTCCGGACAGGCGGCCTCTATATGGCTACACCTTC. Protein: CASSPDRRPLYGYTF.

Turning to this clone: It is unclear where the CDR3 begins or ends on the DNA, so no DNA is shown, and the CDR3 is as TCRdb lists it. The V and J genes are TRBV27 and TRBJ2-4; the table's D call TRBD1 went unverified against the DNA. Germline CDR1 and CDR2: MNHEY and SMNVEV (reference sequence). The CDR3 length equals 13 residues, ends included. The CDR3 here is CASSHFAGGIQYF.

This clone was observed many times. The chain joins TRBV4-1 to TRBJ2-2; weak D call: TRBD1 (6 bases). Germline CDR1 and CDR2: MGHRA and YSYEKL. V lost 6 bases, J lost 0 bases, and 14 bases lay in between. This CDR3 is built from 16 residues. The CDR3 DNA reads TGCGCCAGCAGTCATCCGGGACAAACGAACACCGGGGAGCTGTTTTTT. This codes for CASSHPGQTNTGELFF.

This clone was counted at least ten times. This chain links TRBV29-1 with TRBJ1-2; D might be TRBD1 (6 bases). Trimming pared 4 bases from V and 2 bases from J, leaving 14 bases between. This CDR3 spans 14 amino acids. In germline, CDR1 is SQVTM, CDR2 ANQGSEA. CDR3 sequence reads: CSVASGATNYGYTF. The CDR3 nucleotides are TGCAGCGTTGCTTCAGGGGCTACAAACTATGGCTACACCTTC.

By share, this clone ranks as medium-sized. The chain joins TRBV28 to TRBJ1-1; D is unclear. Germline CDR1 MDHEN, CDR2 SYDVKM. The CDR3 totals 15 residues. V was shortened by 3 bases and J by 4 bases, with 15 bases between the two germline ends. CDR3 residues: CASSFLGYRGTEAFF. CDR3 DNA: TGTGCCAGCAGTTTTCTGGGATATCGAGGCACTGAAGCTTTCTTT. Supplemented by reference TRBV28 and TRBJ1-1, the full variable domain reads DVKVTQSSRYLVKRTGEKVFLECVQDMDHENMFWYRQDPGLGLRLIYFSYDVKMKEKGDIPEGYSVSREKKERFSLILESASTNQTSMYLCASSFLGYRGTEAFFGQGTRLTVV.